These 17 T cell receptor beta chains came from one sample sequenced in a study of cytomegalovirus exposure and HLA in healthy donors. TCRdb keeps only in-frame clones here, not all; method: immunoSEQ multiplex PCR. Of about 160,000 clones listed, around nine tenths were seen once; the top ten hold about a tenth. Specimen: PBMCs. These receptors all come from a woman under 30 in good health and CMV-seropositive.

The gene calls are TRBV5-1 and TRBJ2-5; TRBD2 is a possible D gene (5 bases). The V gene's germline CDR1 is SGHRS and CDR2 YFSETQ. Trimming removed 0 bases from V and 3 bases from J, with 12 bases in between. The CDR3 has 15 residues. The CDR3 coding sequence is TGCGCCAGCAGCTTGGCCCAGGCTAGCAAAGAGACCCAGTACTTC. This codes for CASSLAQASKETQYF.

V gene TRBV7-9 combines with J gene TRBJ1-3; 10 bases are a match to TRBD1. Germline CDR1 is SEHNR and CDR2 is FQNEAQ (reference sequence). CDR3 length: 16 residues. Unmatched junction bases numbered 6, after V lost 1 base and J lost 6 bases. The CDR3 here is CASSLDPGQGKNTIYF. CDR3 DNA: TGTGCCAGCAGCTTAGATCCGGGACAGGGGAAAAACACCATATATTTT.

The chain couples TRBV19 to TRBJ2-3; D is unresolved. The CDR3 totals 15 residues. Trimming took off 2 bases at V and 2 bases at J, with 11 bases between the two ends. The V gene's germline CDR1 is LNHDA and CDR2 SQIVND (reference sequence). The CDR3, as DNA: TGTGCCAGTAGTATACCAGGTTTGGTCACAGATACGCAGTATTTT. Protein: CASSIPGLVTDTQYF.

The CDR3 protein is CASSTAGLQYF. In DNA, the CDR3 is TGTGCCAGCAGTACAGCGGGACTCCAGTACTTC. The chain couples TRBV27 to TRBJ2-5, with TRBD2 matching 7 bases. The ends lost 5 bases at V and 10 bases at J; junction bases unmatched: 4. CDR1 and CDR2 (germline): MNHEY, SMNVEV (reference sequence). The CDR3 totals 11 residues.

The rearrangement links TRBV19 to TRBJ2-2, with 10 positions matching TRBD2. Germline values: CDR1 LNHDA, CDR2 SQIVND (reference sequence). The trim removed 4 bases at V and 2 bases at J, leaving 4 bases unmatched. This CDR3 region has 16 residues. The CDR3 here is CASSTGLAANTGELFF. In DNA, the CDR3 is TGTGCCAGTAGTACCGGACTAGCGGCAAACACCGGGGAGCTGTTTTTT.

This chain joins TRBV5-1 and TRBJ2-1; TRBD2 aligns across 15 bases. V lost 4 bases and J lost 10; bases outside the gene matches: 6. CDR1 is SGHRS and CDR2 is YFSETQ in the germline V gene. The CDR3 loop spans 15 amino acids. CDR3 residues: CASSLGGLAGGEQFF. For the CDR3, the DNA is TGCGCCAGCAGCCTCGGGGGACTAGCGGGAGGCGAGCAGTTCTTC. The full variable domain, with the rest looked up from reference TRBV5-1 and TRBJ2-1, is KAGVTQTPRYLIKTRGQQVTLSCSPISGHRSVSWYQQTPGQGLQFLFEYFSETQRNKGNFPGRFSGRQFSNSRSEMNVSTLELGDSALYLCASSLGGLAGGEQFFGPGTRLTVL.

The chain joins TRBV7-9 to TRBJ1-3, with D perhaps TRBD1 (5 bases). CDR1 and CDR2 from the germline V gene are SEHNR and FQNEAQ (reference sequence). The ends were cut back, 4 bases at V and 1 base at J, with 14 bases in the middle. The CDR3 runs 16 residues. CDR3 region: CASSSTRGPSGNTIYF. The CDR3 DNA reads TGTGCCAGCAGCTCGACAAGGGGTCCGTCTGGAAACACCATATATTTT. Filled out from reference TRBV7-9 and TRBJ1-3, the complete variable domain reads DTGVSQNPRHKITKRGQNVTFRCDPISEHNRLYWYRQTLGQGPEFLTYFQNEAQLEKSRLLSDRFSAERPKGSFSTLEIQRTEQGDSAMYLCASSSTRGPSGNTIYFGEGSWLTVV.

The rearrangement uses TRBV29-1 and TRBJ2-1; 8 nucleotides align to TRBD1. Germline values: CDR1 SQVTM, CDR2 ANQGSEA. Germline trimming cut 7 bases from V and 2 bases from J; bases unmatched to any gene: 4. The CDR3 consists of 13 residues. Written as DNA, the CDR3 is TGCAGCGCGGGACAGGCTGCCTACAATGAGCAGTTCTTC. Translated, it gives CSAGQAAYNEQFF.

This chain joins TRBV7-8 and TRBJ1-3; TRBD1 matches at 12 bases. J lost 2 bases, V lost 4 bases, and 21 bases had no gene match. The CDR3 loop spans 22 amino acids. The germline gives CDR1 SGHVS, CDR2 FQNEAQ. The CDR3 here is CASSSRFPTRDRGRGAGNTIYF. For the CDR3, the DNA is TGTGCCAGCAGCTCGCGGTTCCCTACGCGGGACAGGGGGCGCGGGGCTGGAAACACCATATATTTT.

This clone was detected a few times. The CDR3 nucleotides read TGTGCCAGCAGTTTATTGGCTAGCGGGAGTTACGAGCAGTACTTC. Its protein product is CASSLLASGSYEQYF. The chain carries TRBV27 and TRBJ2-7, with 10 bases identical to TRBD2. CDR1 MNHEY and CDR2 SMNVEV come from the germline V gene (reference sequence). V shed 1 base and J 4 bases; nucleotides not matched to a gene: 4. This CDR3 spans 15 amino acids.

The chain uses TRBV29-1 and TRBJ1-4, with D uncertain. This CDR3 is built from 13 residues. V shed 6 bases and J shed 0 bases, with 8 bases lying between them. From germline, CDR1 is SQVTM and CDR2 ANQGSEA. CDR3 region: CSVGITTNEKLFF. Written as DNA, the CDR3 is TGCAGCGTCGGGATTACAACTAATGAAAAACTGTTTTTT.

The chain links TRBV7-3 to TRBJ2-7; TRBD2 matches 8 bases. V shed 2 bases and J 2 bases; nucleotides not matched to a gene: 5. CDR3 length: 15 residues. Germline V CDR1 and CDR2: SGHTA, FQGTGA. The DNA for the CDR3 is TGTGCCAGCAGCTTAGATGCGGGAGGTACCTACGAGCAGTACTTC. Translating gives CASSLDAGGTYEQYF.

The CDR3 nucleotides read TGCAGCGTCGATCGAGGAGATGGAAACACCATATATTTT. Residues: CSVDRGDGNTIYF. V is TRBV29-1 and J is TRBJ1-3; D is undetermined. This CDR3 spans 13 amino acids. V was trimmed by 6 bases and J by 3 bases, leaving 12 bases between them. The germline gives CDR1 SQVTM, CDR2 ANQGSEA.

The chain has TRBV7-2 and TRBJ2-7, with 12 bases identical to TRBD2. Per germline, CDR1 SGHTA and CDR2 FQGNSA. The CDR3 covers 15 residues. The junction had 4 bases not matched to a gene; V was cut back by 5 bases and J by 2 bases. The CDR3 here is CASSLGLAGTYEQYF. CDR3 sequence (DNA): TGTGCCAGCAGCCTTGGACTAGCGGGGACCTACGAGCAGTACTTC.

V is TRBV11-2 and J is TRBJ2-5; the D gene is possibly TRBD2 (5 bases). The germline gives CDR1 SGHAT, CDR2 FQNNGV. Trimming took off 6 bases at V and 2 bases at J, with 16 bases between the two ends. This CDR3 contains 15 residues. The DNA for the CDR3 is TGTGCCAGCAGTATAACTAGTGGTCGACAAGAGACCCAGTACTTC. As protein: CASSITSGRQETQYF.

The gene calls are TRBV2 and TRBJ2-1; 7 nucleotides line up with TRBD2. Germline V lookup: CDR1 SNHLY, CDR2 FYNNEI. Germline trimming cut 1 base from V and 5 bases from J; bases unmatched to any gene: 8. This CDR3 comprises 16 residues. The CDR3 loop is CASSEVWASGDNEQFF. The DNA for the CDR3 is TGTGCCAGCAGTGAAGTGTGGGCTAGCGGAGACAATGAGCAGTTCTTC. Using reference TRBV2 and TRBJ2-1 for the parts outside the CDR3, the full variable domain is EPEVTQTPSHQVTQMGQEVILRCVPISNHLYFYWYRQILGQKVEFLVSFYNNEISEKSEIFDDQFSVERPDGSNFTLKIRSTKLEDSAMYFCASSEVWASGDNEQFFGPGTRLTVL.

Here the CDR3 reads CAISRQTGGRNTEAFF. The CDR3, as DNA: TGTGCCATCAGTCGGCAAACAGGGGGCCGGAACACTGAAGCTTTCTTT. This chain uses TRBV10-3 with TRBJ1-1; 9 bases fit TRBD1. Trimming removed 5 bases from V and 1 base from J; junction bases left unmatched: 8. The CDR3 runs to 16 residues. The germline V gene encodes CDR1 ENHRY and CDR2 SYGVKD.